The 17 T cell receptor beta chains presented below share a single source sample, sequenced in a study of blood T cell repertoires in COVID-19. Libraries were prepared by immunoSEQ multiplex PCR; TCRdb keeps only in-frame clonotypes and omits some of them. The sample records approximately 240,000 clones, roughly 87% being singletons. Specimen: PBMCs or T cells enriched from blood (not recorded which). The origin of the receptors is a woman aged 25-40 years with acute COVID-19.

The chain uses TRBV30 and TRBJ1-2; D unresolved. The V and J ends lost 1 base and 8 bases respectively, with 20 bases between them. CDR1 and CDR2 from the germline V gene are GTSNPN and SVGIG (reference sequence). The CDR3 is 15 amino acids. CDR3 DNA: TGTGCCTGGAGTGAAGAGGGCAGTGGGCGCCGGGGCTACACCTTC. Translation: CAWSEEGSGRRGYTF.

The chain joins TRBV5-6 to TRBJ1-2; maybe TRBD1 (5 bases). V lost 4 bases and J lost 5, with 15 bases in between. Germline V gene lookup returns CDR1 SGHDT and CDR2 YYEEEE. This CDR3 comprises 14 residues. CDR3 amino acids: CASSGRQLHYGYTF. CDR3 nucleotide sequence: TGTGCCAGCAGCGGCAGACAGCTCCATTATGGCTACACCTTC.

CDR3: CASSIPPGGMNEQYF. CDR3 sequence (DNA): TGTGCCAGTAGTATACCTCCTGGGGGGATGAACGAGCAGTACTTC. The gene calls are TRBV19 and TRBJ2-7; D perhaps matches TRBD2 (6 bases). V lost 2 bases and J lost 5, with 16 bases in between. The germline V gene has CDR1 LNHDA and CDR2 SQIVND (reference sequence). CDR3 length: 15 residues.

This chain links TRBV9 with TRBJ1-1; 10 bases fit TRBD1. CDR3 length equals 17 residues. Germline loops: CDR1 SGDLS, CDR2 YYNGEE. V lost 0 bases and J lost 7; bases outside the gene matches: 12. For the CDR3, the DNA is TGTGCCAGCAGCGTAGGTGGGACAGGGGTCGGAACAAGTGAAGCTTTCTTT. This gives the protein CASSVGGTGVGTSEAFF.

The gene calls are TRBV4-1 and TRBJ2-5, with TRBD1 as a possible D gene (6 bases). V dropped 1 base and J dropped 0 bases, with 15 bases sitting between them. From germline, CDR1 is MGHRA and CDR2 YSYEKL. This CDR3 contains 17 residues. CDR3 nucleotide sequence: TGCGCCAGCAGCCAAGCTCGGACAGCTACGTACCAAGAGACCCAGTACTTC. Translated: CASSQARTATYQETQYF.

The V gene is TRBV6-1, the J gene TRBJ2-2; the match to TRBD1 covers 9 bases. Unmatched junction bases numbered 3, after V lost 2 bases and J lost 5 bases. The CDR3 extends over 15 amino acids. Germline CDR1 MNHNS, CDR2 SASEGT. CDR3 bases: TGTGCCAGCAGTGAACTCGACAGGGGGACCGGGGAGCTGTTTTTT. Protein product: CASSELDRGTGELFF.

This chain links TRBV29-1 with TRBJ2-7; D is tentatively TRBD1 or TRBD2 (5 bases each). The CDR3 consists of 13 residues. Germline CDR1 SQVTM, CDR2 ANQGSEA. V was shortened by 7 bases and J by 3 bases, with 16 bases between the two germline ends. The CDR3 loop is CSAGHEGFYEQYF. The CDR3 DNA is TGCAGCGCGGGGCACGAGGGTTTCTACGAGCAGTACTTC.

V and J are TRBV6-1 and TRBJ2-1; a weak D match, TRBD1 (9 bases). The germline CDR1 and CDR2 sequences are MNHNS and SASEGT. The V and J ends lost 4 bases and 8 bases respectively, with 30 bases between them. CDR3 length: 19 amino acids. In DNA, the CDR3 is TGTGCCAGCAGTGCCCGGGACAGGGTCGCTAGCGGGTCCGTCGATGAGCAGTTCTTC. This encodes CASSARDRVASGSVDEQFF.

In this sample, this clone turned up a few times. The chain is built from TRBV19 and TRBJ1-1; 7 bases are a match to TRBD1. Germline lookup yields CDR1 LNHDA and CDR2 SQIVND (reference sequence). J was trimmed by 5 bases and V by 1 base; bases with no gene match: 19. The CDR3 sequence is 19 residues long. This chain's CDR3 is CASSIGIRKGAGLRTEAFF. CDR3 nucleotides: TGTGCCAGTAGTATAGGGATCCGCAAGGGGGCGGGTTTGAGGACTGAAGCTTTCTTT. The full variable domain, completed using reference TRBV19 and TRBJ1-1, is DGGITQSPKYLFRKEGQNVTLSCEQNLNHDAMYWYRQDPGQGLRLIYYSQIVNDFQKGDIAEGYSVSREKKESFPLTVTSAQKNPTAFYLCASSIGIRKGAGLRTEAFFGQGTRLTVV.

J is TRBJ2-4 and V is TRBV28; D unclear. The germline gives CDR1 MDHEN, CDR2 SYDVKM. Trimming removed 3 bases from V and 1 base from J, with 10 bases in between. This CDR3 region has 15 residues. CDR3 sequence: CASSFQEGAKNIQYF. CDR3 sequence (DNA): TGTGCCAGCAGTTTCCAGGAAGGTGCCAAAAACATTCAGTACTTC.

This chain joins TRBV6-2 or TRBV6-3 and TRBJ2-1; no reliable D call. CDR3 length: 16 residues. Trimming removed 1 base at V and 2 bases at J, with 12 bases between. Germline V lookup: CDR1 MNHEY, CDR2 SVGEGT. The CDR3 region is CASSYFRQSPYNEQFF. DNA of the CDR3: TGTGCCAGCAGTTACTTTAGACAAAGCCCCTACAATGAGCAGTTCTTC.

This chain uses TRBV7-2 with TRBJ2-2, with 8 bases identical to TRBD1. This CDR3 spans 12 amino acids. V gave up 2 bases and J gave up 10 bases; unmatched junction bases: 0. Germline V gene lookup returns CDR1 SGHTA and CDR2 FQGNSA. CDR3 amino acids: CASSLQGAELFF. CDR3 in DNA: TGTGCCAGCAGCTTACAGGGGGCGGAGCTGTTTTTT. Using reference TRBV7-2 and TRBJ2-2 for the parts outside the CDR3, the full variable domain is GAGVSQSPSNKVTEKGKDVELRCDPISGHTALYWYRQSLGQGLEFLIYFQGNSAPDKSGLPSDRFSAERTGGSVSTLTIQRTQQEDSAVYLCASSLQGAELFFGEGSRLTVL.

The V call is TRBV9, the J call TRBJ1-6; 8 positions agree with TRBD1. The CDR3 is made up of 17 amino acids. The junction had 14 bases not matched to a gene; V was cut back by 4 bases and J by 8 bases. CDR1 and CDR2 (germline): SGDLS, YYNGEE. The CDR3 loop is CASSRWDRLMGDSPLHF. The CDR3 coding sequence is TGTGCCAGCAGCCGCTGGGACAGGTTAATGGGTGATTCACCCCTCCACTTT. The whole variable domain, filled in from reference TRBV9 and TRBJ1-6, reads DSGVTQTPKHLITATGQRVTLRCSPRSGDLSVYWYQQSLDQGLQFLIQYYNGEERAKGNILERFSAQQFPDLHSELNLSSLELGDSALYFCASSRWDRLMGDSPLHFGNGTRLTVT.

In DNA form, the CDR3 reads TGTGCCAGCAGCTTCTCAGGGGCGGGTGAAAAACTGTTTTTT. It is translated as CASSFSGAGEKLFF. The rearrangement links TRBV5-6 to TRBJ1-4, with D perhaps TRBD1 (6 bases). The V gene's germline CDR1 is SGHDT and CDR2 YYEEEE. The CDR3 spans 14 residues. Deletions cut 2 bases from V and 7 bases from J, with 12 bases between.

V and J are TRBV5-1 and TRBJ1-2; D is perhaps TRBD1 (5 bases). The CDR3 totals 12 residues. CDR1 SGHRS and CDR2 YFSETQ come from the germline V gene. The V end lost 0 bases, the J end lost 5 bases, and 5 bases lay between the germline ends. CDR3 region: CASSLGQYGYTF. As DNA, the CDR3 is TGCGCCAGCAGCTTGGGACAGTATGGCTACACCTTC.

The V gene is TRBV6-5, the J gene TRBJ2-1; D perhaps matches TRBD2 (6 bases). The CDR3 runs to 16 residues. CDR1 and CDR2 (germline): MNHEY, SVGAGI. With 0 bases removed from V and 4 bases from J, the gap between germline ends came to 13 bases. CDR3 amino acids: CASSYSGTLTYNEQFF. The CDR3 region has the DNA TGTGCCAGCAGTTACTCCGGGACTCTGACGTACAATGAGCAGTTCTTC.

The chain employs TRBV27 and TRBJ1-2; D is unresolved. The length of the CDR3 is 15 residues. V shed 5 bases and J shed 4 bases, with 17 bases lying between them. Germline CDR1 reads MNHEY; CDR2 reads SMNVEV (reference sequence). For the CDR3, the DNA is TGTGCCAGCAGTCATATGACCGGGTCAATCTATGGCTACACCTTC. Translated: CASSHMTGSIYGYTF.